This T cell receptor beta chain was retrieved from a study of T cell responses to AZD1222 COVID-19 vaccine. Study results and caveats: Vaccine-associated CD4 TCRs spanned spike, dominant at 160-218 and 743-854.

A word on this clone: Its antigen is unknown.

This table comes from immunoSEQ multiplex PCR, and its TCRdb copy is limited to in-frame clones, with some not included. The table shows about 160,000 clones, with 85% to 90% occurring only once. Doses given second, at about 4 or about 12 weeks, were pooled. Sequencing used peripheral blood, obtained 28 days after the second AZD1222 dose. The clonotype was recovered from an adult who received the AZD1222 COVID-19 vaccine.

The DNA for the CDR3 is TGCGCCAGCAGCTTTTCCGCGACAGGGGCTCCCGGTGAAAAACTGTTTTTT. Protein: CASSFSATGAPGEKLFF. The V gene is TRBV5-1, the J gene TRBJ1-4; 8 positions match TRBD1. Germline V gene lookup returns CDR1 SGHRS and CDR2 YFSETQ. With V trimmed by 2 bases and J by 7 bases, 13 bases remained unmatched. This CDR3 contains 17 residues.